These 3 T cell receptor beta chains share one sample of origin, sequenced in a study of blood T cells in healthy people across ages. Sample-barcoded 5' priming and a J-beta primer mix drove a second PCR of about 6 to 12 cycles. TCRdb re-called the 5' RACE reads through MiXCR, storing one row per CDR3 protein. The table lists 700,000 or so distinct CDR3 sequences, about a fifth of them singletons. The material sequenced was blood. These receptor sequences come from a man in his 70s in good health.

This clonotype was seen many times. Germline and junction disagree at one end, which may indicate a read error. The V call is TRBV12-3 or TRBV12-4, the J call TRBJ2-3, with D hard to call. This CDR3 has 13 residues. CDR3 in amino acids: CASSLVRTDTQYF. CDR3 nucleotides: TGTGCCAGCAGCTTAGTCAGGACAGATACGCAGTATTTT.

The gene calls are TRBV12-3 or TRBV12-4 and TRBJ2-5; 8 bases match TRBD2. The CDR3 contains 14 residues. The ends lost 5 bases at V and 11 bases at J; junction bases unmatched: 13. CDR3 amino acids: CASSQAGALGEQYF. The CDR3 DNA reads as TGTGCCAGCAGTCAAGCGGGGGCCCTGGGGGAGCAGTACTTC.

The chain combines TRBV29-1 with TRBJ2-5; no clear D gene. In germline, CDR1 is SQVTM, CDR2 ANQGSEA. V was trimmed by 1 base and J by 5 bases, leaving 14 bases between them. The CDR3 runs to 14 residues. The CDR3 is CSVEVVGPGETQYF. CDR3 bases: TGCAGCGTTGAAGTGGTCGGCCCCGGCGAGACCCAGTACTTC. The whole variable domain, remainder taken from reference TRBV29-1 and TRBJ2-5, is SAVISQKPSRDICQRGTSLTIQCQVDSQVTMMFWYRQQPGQSLTLIATANQGSEATYESGFVIDKFPISRPNLTFSTLTVSNMSPEDSSIYLCSVEVVGPGETQYFGPGTRLLVL.